The sequence of this TCR beta chain was determined in a study of blood T cell repertoires in COVID-19. Here immunoSEQ multiplex PCR was the method, and the copy in TCRdb shows in-frame clones only, minus some. The sample shows roughly 200,000 clones, roughly 85% of them seen only once. The specimen sequenced was PBMCs or T cells enriched from blood (not recorded which). This clonotype was obtained from a man between 35 and 55 years old who had recovered from COVID-19.

The CDR3 loop reads CASSHGTGSYEQYF. In nucleotides, the CDR3 is TGTGCCAGCAGCCATGGGACAGGGAGCTACGAGCAGTACTTC. J is TRBJ2-7 and V is TRBV3-1 (or the pseudogene TRBV3-2); 9 bases map to TRBD1. Trimming took 3 bases from V and 3 from J; bases not matched to a gene: 3. The CDR3 runs 14 residues. Germline CDR1 reads LGHDT; CDR2 reads YNNKEL (reference sequence).